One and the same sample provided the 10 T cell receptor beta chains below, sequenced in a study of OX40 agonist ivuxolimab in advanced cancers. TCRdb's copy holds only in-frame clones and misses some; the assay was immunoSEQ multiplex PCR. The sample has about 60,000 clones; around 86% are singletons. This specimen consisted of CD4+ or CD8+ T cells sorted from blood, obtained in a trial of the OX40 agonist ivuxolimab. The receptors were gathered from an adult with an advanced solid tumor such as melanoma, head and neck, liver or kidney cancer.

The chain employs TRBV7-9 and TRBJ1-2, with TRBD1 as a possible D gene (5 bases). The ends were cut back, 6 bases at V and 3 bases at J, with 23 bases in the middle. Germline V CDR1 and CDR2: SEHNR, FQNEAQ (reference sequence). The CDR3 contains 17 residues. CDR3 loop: CASSDWVRQTQDYGYTF. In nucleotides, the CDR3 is TGTGCCAGCAGTGACTGGGTCCGACAGACCCAAGACTATGGCTACACCTTC.

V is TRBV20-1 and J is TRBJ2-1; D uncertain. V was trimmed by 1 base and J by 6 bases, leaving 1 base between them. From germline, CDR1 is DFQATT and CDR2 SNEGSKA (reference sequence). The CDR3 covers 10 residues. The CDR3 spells CSARVNEQFF. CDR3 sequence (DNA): TGCAGTGCTAGAGTCAATGAGCAGTTCTTC.

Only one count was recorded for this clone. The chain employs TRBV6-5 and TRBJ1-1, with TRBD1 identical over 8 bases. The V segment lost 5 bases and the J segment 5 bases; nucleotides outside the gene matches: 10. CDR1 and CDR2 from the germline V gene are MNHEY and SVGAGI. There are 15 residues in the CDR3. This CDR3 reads CASSRQGWSRTEAFF. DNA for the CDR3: TGTGCCAGCAGTCGACAGGGGTGGAGTAGGACTGAAGCTTTCTTT.

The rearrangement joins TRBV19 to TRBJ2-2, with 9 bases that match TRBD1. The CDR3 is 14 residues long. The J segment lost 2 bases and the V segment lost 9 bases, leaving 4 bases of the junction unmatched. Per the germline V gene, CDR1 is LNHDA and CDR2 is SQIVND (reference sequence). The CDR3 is CASRDRENTGELFF. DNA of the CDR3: TGTGCCAGCCGGGACAGGGAAAACACCGGGGAGCTGTTTTTT.

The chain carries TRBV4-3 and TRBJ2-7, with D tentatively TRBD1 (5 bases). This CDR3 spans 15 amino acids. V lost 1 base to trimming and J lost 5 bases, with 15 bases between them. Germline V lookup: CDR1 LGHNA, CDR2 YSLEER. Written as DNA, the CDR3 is TGCGCCAGCAGCCAAGTGAGCCCAACAGGAAACGAGCAGTACTTC. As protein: CASSQVSPTGNEQYF.

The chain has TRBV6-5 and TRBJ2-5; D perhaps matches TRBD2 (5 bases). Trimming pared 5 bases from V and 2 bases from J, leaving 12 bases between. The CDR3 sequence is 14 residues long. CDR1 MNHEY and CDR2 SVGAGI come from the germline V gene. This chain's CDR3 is CASSLGNMQETQYF. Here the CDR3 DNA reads TGTGCCAGCAGTCTCGGGAATATGCAAGAGACCCAGTACTTC.

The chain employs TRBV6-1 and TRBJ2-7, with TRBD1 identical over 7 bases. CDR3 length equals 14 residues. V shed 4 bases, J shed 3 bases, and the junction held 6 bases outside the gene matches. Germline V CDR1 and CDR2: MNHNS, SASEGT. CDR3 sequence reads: CASSGVTGNYEQYF. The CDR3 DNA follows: TGTGCCAGCAGTGGGGTGACAGGGAACTACGAGCAGTACTTC.

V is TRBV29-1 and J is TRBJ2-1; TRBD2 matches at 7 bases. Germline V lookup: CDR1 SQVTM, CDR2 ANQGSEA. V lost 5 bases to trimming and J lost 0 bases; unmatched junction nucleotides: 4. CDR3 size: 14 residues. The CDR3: CSVQGGSSYNEQFF. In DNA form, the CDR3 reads TGCAGCGTTCAAGGCGGGAGCTCCTACAATGAGCAGTTCTTC.

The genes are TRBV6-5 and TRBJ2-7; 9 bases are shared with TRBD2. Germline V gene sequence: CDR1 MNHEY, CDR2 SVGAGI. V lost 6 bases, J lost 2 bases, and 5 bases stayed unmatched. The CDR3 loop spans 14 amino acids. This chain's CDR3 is CASRRASGTYEQYF. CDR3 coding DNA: TGTGCCAGCAGAAGGGCTAGCGGGACCTACGAGCAGTACTTC.

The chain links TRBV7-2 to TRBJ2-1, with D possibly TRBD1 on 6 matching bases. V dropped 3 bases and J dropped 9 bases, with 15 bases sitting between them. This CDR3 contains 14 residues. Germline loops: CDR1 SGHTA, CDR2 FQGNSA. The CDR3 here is CASSFNQGPGEQFF. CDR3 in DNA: TGTGCCAGCAGCTTCAATCAGGGGCCGGGTGAGCAGTTCTTC. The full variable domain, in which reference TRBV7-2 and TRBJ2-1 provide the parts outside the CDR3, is GAGVSQSPSNKVTEKGKDVELRCDPISGHTALYWYRQSLGQGLEFLIYFQGNSAPDKSGLPSDRFSAERTGGSVSTLTIQRTQQEDSAVYLCASSFNQGPGEQFFGPGTRLTVL.